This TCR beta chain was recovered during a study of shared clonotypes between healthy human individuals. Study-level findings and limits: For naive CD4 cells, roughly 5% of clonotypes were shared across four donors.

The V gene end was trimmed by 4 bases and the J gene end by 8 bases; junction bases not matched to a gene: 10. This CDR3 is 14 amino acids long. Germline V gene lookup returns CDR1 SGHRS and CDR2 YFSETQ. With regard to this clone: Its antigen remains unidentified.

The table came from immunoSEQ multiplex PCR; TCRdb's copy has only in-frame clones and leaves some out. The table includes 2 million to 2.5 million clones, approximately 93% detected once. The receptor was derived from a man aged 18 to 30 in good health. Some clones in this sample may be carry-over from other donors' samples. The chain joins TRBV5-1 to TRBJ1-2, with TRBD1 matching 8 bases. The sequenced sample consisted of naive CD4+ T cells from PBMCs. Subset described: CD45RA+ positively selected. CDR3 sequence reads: CASSEQTGDGGYTF. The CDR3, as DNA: TGCGCCAGCAGCGAACAGACAGGGGACGGAGGCTACACCTTC. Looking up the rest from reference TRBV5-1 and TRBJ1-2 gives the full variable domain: KAGVTQTPRYLIKTRGQQVTLSCSPISGHRSVSWYQQTPGQGLQFLFEYFSETQRNKGNFPGRFSGRQFSNSRSEMNVSTLELGDSALYLCASSEQTGDGGYTFGSGTRLTVV.